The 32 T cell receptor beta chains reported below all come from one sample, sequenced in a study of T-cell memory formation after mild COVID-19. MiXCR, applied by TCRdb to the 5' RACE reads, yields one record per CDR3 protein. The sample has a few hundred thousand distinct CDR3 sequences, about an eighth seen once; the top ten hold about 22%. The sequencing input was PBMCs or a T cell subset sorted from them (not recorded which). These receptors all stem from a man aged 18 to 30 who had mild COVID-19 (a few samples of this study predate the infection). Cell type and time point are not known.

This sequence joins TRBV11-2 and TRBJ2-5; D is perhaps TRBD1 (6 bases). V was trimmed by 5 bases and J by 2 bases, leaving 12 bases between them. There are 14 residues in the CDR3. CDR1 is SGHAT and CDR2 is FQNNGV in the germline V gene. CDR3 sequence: CASSPRQVQETQYF. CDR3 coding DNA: TGTGCCAGCAGCCCGCGACAGGTTCAAGAGACCCAGTACTTC.

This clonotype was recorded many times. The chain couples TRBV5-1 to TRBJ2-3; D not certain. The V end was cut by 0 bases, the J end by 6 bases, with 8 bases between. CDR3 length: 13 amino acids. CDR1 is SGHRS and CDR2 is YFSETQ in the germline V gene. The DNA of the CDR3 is TGCGCCAGCAGCTTGGGAGATAAGGATACGCAGTATTTT. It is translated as CASSLGDKDTQYF.

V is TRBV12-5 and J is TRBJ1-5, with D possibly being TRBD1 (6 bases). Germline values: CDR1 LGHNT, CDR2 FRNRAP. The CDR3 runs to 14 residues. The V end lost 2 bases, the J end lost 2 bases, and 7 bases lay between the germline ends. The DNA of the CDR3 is TGTGCTAGTGGTTTGCACAGGGGCAATCAGCCCCAGCATTTT. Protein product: CASGLHRGNQPQHF. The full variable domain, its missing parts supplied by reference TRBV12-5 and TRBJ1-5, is DARVTQTPRHKVTEMGQEVTMRCQPILGHNTVFWYRQTMMQGLELLAYFRNRAPLDDSGMPKDRFSAEMPDATLATLKIQPSEPRDSAVYFCASGLHRGNQPQHFGDGTRLSIL.

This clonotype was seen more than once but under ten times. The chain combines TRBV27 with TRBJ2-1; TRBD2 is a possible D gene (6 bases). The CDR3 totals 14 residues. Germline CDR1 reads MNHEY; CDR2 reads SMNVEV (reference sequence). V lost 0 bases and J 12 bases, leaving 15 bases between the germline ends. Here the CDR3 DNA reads TGTGCCAGCAGTTTATCCCAGGCGGGGCTGGTGCAGTTCTTC. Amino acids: CASSLSQAGLVQFF.

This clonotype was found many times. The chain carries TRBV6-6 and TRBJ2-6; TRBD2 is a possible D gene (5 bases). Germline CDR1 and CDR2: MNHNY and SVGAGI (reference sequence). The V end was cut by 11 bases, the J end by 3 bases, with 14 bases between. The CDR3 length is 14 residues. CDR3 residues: CAGLGGGGANVLTF. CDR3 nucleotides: TGTGCCGGCCTCGGAGGCGGTGGGGCCAACGTCCTGACTTTC.

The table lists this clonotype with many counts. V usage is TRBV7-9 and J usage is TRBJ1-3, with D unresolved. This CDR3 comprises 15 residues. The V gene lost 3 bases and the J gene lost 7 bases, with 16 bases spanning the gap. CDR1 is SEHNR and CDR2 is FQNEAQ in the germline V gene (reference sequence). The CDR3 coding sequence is TGTGCCAGCAGCTTTTCTGGCCCGGATTCTAACACCATATATTTT. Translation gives CASSFSGPDSNTIYF. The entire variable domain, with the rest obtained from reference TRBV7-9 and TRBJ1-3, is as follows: DTGVSQNPRHKITKRGQNVTFRCDPISEHNRLYWYRQTLGQGPEFLTYFQNEAQLEKSRLLSDRFSAERPKGSFSTLEIQRTEQGDSAMYLCASSFSGPDSNTIYFGEGSWLTVV.

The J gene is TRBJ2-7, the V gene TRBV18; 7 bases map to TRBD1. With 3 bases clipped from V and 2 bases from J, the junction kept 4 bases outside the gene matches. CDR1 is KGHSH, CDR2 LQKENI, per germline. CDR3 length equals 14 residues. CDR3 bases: TGTGCCAGCTCACCGTCTGACAGGGCCTACGAGCAGTACGTC. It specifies CASSPSDRAYEQYV.

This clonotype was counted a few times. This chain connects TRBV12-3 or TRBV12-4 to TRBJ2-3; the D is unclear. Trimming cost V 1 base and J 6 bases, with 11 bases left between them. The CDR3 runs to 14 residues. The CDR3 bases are TGTGCCAGCAGTTTAGGGCGGTCTGGGGATACGCAGTATTTT. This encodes CASSLGRSGDTQYF.

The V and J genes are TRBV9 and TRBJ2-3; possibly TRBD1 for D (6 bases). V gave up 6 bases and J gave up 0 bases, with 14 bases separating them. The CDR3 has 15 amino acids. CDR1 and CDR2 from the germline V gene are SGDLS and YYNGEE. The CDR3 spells CASTEGGASTDTQYF. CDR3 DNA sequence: TGTGCCAGCACTGAAGGGGGTGCTAGCACAGATACGCAGTATTTT. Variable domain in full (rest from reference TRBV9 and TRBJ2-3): DSGVTQTPKHLITATGQRVTLRCSPRSGDLSVYWYQQSLDQGLQFLIQYYNGEERAKGNILERFSAQQFPDLHSELNLSSLELGDSALYFCASTEGGASTDTQYFGPGTRLTVL.

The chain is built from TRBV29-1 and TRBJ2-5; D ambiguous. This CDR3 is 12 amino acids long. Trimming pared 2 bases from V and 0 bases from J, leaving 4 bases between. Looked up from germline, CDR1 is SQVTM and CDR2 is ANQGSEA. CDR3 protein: CSVERNQETQYF. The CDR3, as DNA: TGCAGCGTTGAAAGGAACCAAGAGACCCAGTACTTC.

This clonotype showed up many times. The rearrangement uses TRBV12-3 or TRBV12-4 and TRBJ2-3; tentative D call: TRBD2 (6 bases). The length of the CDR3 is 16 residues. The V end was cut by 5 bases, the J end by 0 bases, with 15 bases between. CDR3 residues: CASSQGTSGSTDTQYF. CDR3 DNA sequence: TGTGCCAGCAGTCAAGGGACTTCGGGAAGCACAGATACGCAGTATTTT.

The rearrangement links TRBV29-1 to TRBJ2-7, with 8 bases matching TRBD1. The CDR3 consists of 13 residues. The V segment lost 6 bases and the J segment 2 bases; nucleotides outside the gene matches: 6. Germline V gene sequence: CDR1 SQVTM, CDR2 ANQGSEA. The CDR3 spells CSVAGTGTYEQYF. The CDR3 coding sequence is TGCAGCGTCGCCGGGACAGGCACCTACGAGCAGTACTTC.

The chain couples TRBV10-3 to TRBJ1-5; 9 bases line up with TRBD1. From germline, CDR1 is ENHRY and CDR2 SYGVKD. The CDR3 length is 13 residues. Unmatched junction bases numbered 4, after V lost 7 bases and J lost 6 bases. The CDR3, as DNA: TGTGCCATCAAGGACAGGGGAGGTCAGCCCCAGCATTTT. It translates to CAIKDRGGQPQHF.

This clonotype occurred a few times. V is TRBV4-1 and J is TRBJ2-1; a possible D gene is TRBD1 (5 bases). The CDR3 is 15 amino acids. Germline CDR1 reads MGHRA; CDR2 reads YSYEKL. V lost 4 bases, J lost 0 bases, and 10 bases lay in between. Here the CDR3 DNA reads TGCGCCAGCAGCCTCAGGGCTAGCTCCTACAATGAGCAGTTCTTC. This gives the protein CASSLRASSYNEQFF.

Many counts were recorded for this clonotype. For the CDR3, the DNA is TGTGCCAGCAGTGGCCAGGGATATAGCAATCAGCCCCAGCATTTT. Amino acid sequence: CASSGQGYSNQPQHF. The chain couples TRBV6-1 to TRBJ1-5; D is possibly TRBD1 (5 bases). The CDR3 is 15 amino acids. Between the trimmed V and J ends, which lost 4 bases and 0 bases, there was a span of 10 bases. Germline V lookup: CDR1 MNHNS, CDR2 SASEGT.

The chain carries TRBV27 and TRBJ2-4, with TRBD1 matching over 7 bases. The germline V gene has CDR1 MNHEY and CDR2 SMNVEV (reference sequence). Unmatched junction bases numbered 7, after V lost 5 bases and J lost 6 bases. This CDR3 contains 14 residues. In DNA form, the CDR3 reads TGTGCCAGCAGTCCGAAGACAGGGTCAAACATTCAGTACTTC. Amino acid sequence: CASSPKTGSNIQYF.

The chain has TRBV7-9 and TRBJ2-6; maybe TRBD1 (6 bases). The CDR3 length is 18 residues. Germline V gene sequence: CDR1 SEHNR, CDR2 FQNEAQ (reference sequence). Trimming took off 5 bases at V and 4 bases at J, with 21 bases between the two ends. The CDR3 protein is CASSPRGPGAGGANVLTF. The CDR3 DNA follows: TGTGCCAGCAGCCCGAGAGGCCCAGGGGCTGGGGGGGCCAACGTCCTGACTTTC.

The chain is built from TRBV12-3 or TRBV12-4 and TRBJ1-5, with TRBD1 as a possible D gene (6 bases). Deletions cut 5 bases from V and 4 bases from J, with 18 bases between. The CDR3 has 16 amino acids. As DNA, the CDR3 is TGTGCCAGCAGTCCGAGGATAGCAGGGGAAAATCAGCCCCAGCATTTT. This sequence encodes CASSPRIAGENQPQHF.

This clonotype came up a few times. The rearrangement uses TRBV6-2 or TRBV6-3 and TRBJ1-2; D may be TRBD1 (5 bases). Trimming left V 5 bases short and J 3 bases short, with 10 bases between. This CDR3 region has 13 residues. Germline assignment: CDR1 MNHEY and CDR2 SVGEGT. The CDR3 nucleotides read TGTGCCAGCAGTCAGCAGGGCGACTATGGCTACACCTTC. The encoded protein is CASSQQGDYGYTF.

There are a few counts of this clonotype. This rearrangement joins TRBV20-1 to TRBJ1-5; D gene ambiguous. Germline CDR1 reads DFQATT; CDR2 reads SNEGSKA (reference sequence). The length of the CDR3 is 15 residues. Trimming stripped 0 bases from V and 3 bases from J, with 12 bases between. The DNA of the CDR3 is TGCAGTGCTAGAGATATCGGCAGGCCCAATCAGCCCCAGCATTTT. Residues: CSARDIGRPNQPQHF.

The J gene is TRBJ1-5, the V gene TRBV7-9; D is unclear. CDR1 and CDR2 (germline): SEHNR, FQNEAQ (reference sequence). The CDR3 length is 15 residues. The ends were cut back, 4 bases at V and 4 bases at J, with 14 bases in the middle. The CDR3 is CASSSYGNQNQPQHF. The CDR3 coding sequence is TGTGCCAGCAGCTCCTACGGTAATCAAAATCAGCCCCAGCATTTT.

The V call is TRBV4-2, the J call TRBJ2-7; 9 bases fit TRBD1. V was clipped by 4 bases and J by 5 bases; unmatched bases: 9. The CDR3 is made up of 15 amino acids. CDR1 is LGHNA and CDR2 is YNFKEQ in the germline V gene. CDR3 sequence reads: CASSRGGQGIHEQYF. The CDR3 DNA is TGTGCCAGCAGCCGGGGTGGACAGGGGATACACGAGCAGTACTTC.

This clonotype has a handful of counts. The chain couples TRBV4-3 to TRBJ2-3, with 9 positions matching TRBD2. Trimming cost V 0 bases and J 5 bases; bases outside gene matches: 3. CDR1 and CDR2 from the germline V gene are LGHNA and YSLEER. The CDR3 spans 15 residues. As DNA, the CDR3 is TGCGCCAGCAGCCAAGATGCGGGGGGGCGAGATACGCAGTATTTT. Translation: CASSQDAGGRDTQYF.

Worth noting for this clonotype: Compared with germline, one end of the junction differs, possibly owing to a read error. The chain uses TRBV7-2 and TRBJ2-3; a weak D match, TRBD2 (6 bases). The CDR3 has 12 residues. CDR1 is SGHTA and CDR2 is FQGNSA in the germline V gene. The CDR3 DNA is TGTGCCAGCAGCTTCTCGGGCGGGGAGCCACATTTT. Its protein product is CASSFSGGEPHF.

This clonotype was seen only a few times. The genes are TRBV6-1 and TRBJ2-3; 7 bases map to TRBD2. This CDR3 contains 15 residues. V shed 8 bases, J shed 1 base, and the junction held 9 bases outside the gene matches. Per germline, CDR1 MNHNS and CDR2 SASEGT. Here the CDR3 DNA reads TGTGCCAGCGGCCAGGAGCGGGGTCGCACAGATACGCAGTATTTT. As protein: CASGQERGRTDTQYF.

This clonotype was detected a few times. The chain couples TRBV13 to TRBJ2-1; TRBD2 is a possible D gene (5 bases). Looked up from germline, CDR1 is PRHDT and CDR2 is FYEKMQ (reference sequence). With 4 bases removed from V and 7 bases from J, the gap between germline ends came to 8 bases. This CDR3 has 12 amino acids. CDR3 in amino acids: CASSWTANEQFF. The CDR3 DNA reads TGTGCCAGCAGCTGGACTGCGAATGAGCAGTTCTTC.

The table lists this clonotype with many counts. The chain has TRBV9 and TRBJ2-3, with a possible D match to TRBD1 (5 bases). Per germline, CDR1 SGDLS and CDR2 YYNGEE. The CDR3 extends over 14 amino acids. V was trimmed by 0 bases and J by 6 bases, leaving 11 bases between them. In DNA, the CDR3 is TGTGCCAGCAGCGTAGCTCCAGGGATGGATACGCAGTATTTT. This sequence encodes CASSVAPGMDTQYF.

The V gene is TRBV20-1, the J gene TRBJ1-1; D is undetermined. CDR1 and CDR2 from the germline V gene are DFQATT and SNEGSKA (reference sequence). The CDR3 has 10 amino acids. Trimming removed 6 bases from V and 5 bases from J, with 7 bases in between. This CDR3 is CSAGETEAFF. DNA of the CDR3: TGCAGTGCCGGGGAGACTGAAGCTTTCTTT.

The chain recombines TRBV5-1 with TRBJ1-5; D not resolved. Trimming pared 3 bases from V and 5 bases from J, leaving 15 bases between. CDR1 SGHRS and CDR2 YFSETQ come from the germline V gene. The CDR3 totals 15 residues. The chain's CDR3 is CASSSQPGEDQPQHF. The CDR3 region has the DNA TGCGCCAGCAGCTCCCAACCAGGCGAGGATCAGCCCCAGCATTTT.

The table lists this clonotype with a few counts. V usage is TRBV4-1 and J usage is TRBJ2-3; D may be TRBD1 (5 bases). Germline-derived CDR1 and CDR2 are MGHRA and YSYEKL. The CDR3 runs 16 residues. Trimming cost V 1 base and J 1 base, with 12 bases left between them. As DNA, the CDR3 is TGCGCCAGCAGCCAAGCCCCGCCGACAGGCACAGATACGCAGTATTTT. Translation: CASSQAPPTGTDTQYF.

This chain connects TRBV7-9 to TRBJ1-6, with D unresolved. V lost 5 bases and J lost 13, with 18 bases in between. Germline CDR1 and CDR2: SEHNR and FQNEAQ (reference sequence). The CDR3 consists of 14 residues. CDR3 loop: CASSLTAARVPLHF. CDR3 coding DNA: TGTGCCAGCAGCCTGACGGCGGCCCGAGTCCCCCTCCACTTT.

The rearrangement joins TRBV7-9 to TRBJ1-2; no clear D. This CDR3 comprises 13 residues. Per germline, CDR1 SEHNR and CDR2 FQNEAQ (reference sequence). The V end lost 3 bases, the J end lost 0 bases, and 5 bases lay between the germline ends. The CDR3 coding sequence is TGTGCCAGCAGCTTCGCCGCTAACTATGGCTACACCTTC. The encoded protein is CASSFAANYGYTF.